A single sample is the source of the 24 T cell receptor beta chains below, sequenced in a study of STAT3 mutations in large granular lymphocyte leukemia. Produced via immunoSEQ multiplex PCR; TCRdb's table is partial and in-frame only. Among some 13,000 clones listed, over 85% were seen once. Overall study findings and caveats: Every T-LGLL patient had at least one immunodominant TCRbeta clonotype.

Their specific antigens are unknown. The sample was peripheral blood mononuclear cells. All receptors come from a man between 35 and 55 years old with T-cell large granular lymphocyte leukemia. Some clones in this sample may be carry-over from other donors' samples.

The genes are TRBV7-2 and TRBJ1-2, with D possibly matching TRBD1 (6 bases). Germline V gives CDR1 SGHTA, CDR2 FQGNSA. V dropped 4 bases and J dropped 5 bases, with 14 bases sitting between them. This CDR3 spans 14 amino acids. The CDR3 DNA is TGTGCCAGCAGCTCCTACAGGGTGGGGTATGGCTACACCTTC. It specifies CASSSYRVGYGYTF.

This clone ranks as medium-sized. The chain joins TRBV7-9 to TRBJ1-6, with D hard to call. Trimming left V 6 bases short and J 0 bases short, with 15 bases between. Per the germline V gene, CDR1 is SEHNR and CDR2 is FQNEAQ (reference sequence). The CDR3 extends over 17 amino acids. In DNA, the CDR3 is TGTGCCAGCAGTATACTCGGGAAAGGCTCCTATAATTCACCCCTCCACTTT. Translating it yields CASSILGKGSYNSPLHF.

This clone was recorded once. The CDR3 sequence: CASSYSVTDTQYF. The CDR3 DNA reads as TGTGCCAGCAGTTACAGCGTCACAGATACGCAGTATTTT. V usage is TRBV11-2 and J usage is TRBJ2-3; unclear D gene. V dropped 6 bases and J dropped 2 bases, with 9 bases sitting between them. Germline CDR1 reads SGHAT; CDR2 reads FQNNGV. The CDR3 has 13 amino acids. Full variable domain (remainder filled in from reference TRBV11-2 and TRBJ2-3): EAGVAQSPRYKIIEKRQSVAFWCNPISGHATLYWYQQILGQGPKLLIQFQNNGVVDDSQLPKDRFSAERLKGVDSTLKIQPAKLEDSAVYLCASSYSVTDTQYFGPGTRLTVL.

The genes are TRBV6-5 and TRBJ1-1; TRBD1 matches at 9 bases. The V segment lost 6 bases and the J segment 6 bases; nucleotides outside the gene matches: 11. Germline V gene lookup returns CDR1 MNHEY and CDR2 SVGAGI. This CDR3 has 15 residues. The CDR3 bases are TGTGCCAGCAGACCGGGACAGGGACTCGGGGCTGAAGCTTTCTTT. The encoded protein is CASRPGQGLGAEAFF.

The chain recombines TRBV19 with TRBJ1-1, with D perhaps matching TRBD1 (6 bases). The V and J ends lost 0 bases and 2 bases respectively, with 19 bases between them. The germline CDR1 and CDR2 sequences are LNHDA and SQIVND (reference sequence). CDR3 length: 18 residues. As DNA, the CDR3 is TGTGCCAGTAGTATAGAGCCTAACAGGGCGCTCTTTAACACTGAAGCTTTCTTT. Translating it yields CASSIEPNRALFNTEAFF.

The chain employs TRBV5-5 and TRBJ1-1; no reliable D call. This CDR3 has 12 residues. The germline CDR1 and CDR2 sequences are SGHKS and YYEKEE (reference sequence). V lost 0 bases and J lost 7, with 7 bases in between. The CDR3 DNA reads as TGTGCCAGCAGCTTGGGAACCTATGAAGCTTTCTTT. The encoded protein is CASSLGTYEAFF.

This chain connects TRBV5-1 to TRBJ2-2; tentatively, D is TRBD1 (6 bases). The CDR3 is 15 residues long. The V and J ends lost 2 bases and 2 bases respectively, with 10 bases between them. CDR1 SGHRS and CDR2 YFSETQ come from the germline V gene. This chain's CDR3 is CASSFRQDNTGELFF. DNA for the CDR3: TGCGCCAGCAGCTTTAGACAGGATAACACCGGGGAGCTGTTTTTT.

This sequence joins TRBV5-8 and TRBJ1-4, with D possibly being TRBD1 (5 bases). The V gene's germline CDR1 is SGHTS and CDR2 YDEGEE. The CDR3 consists of 12 residues. V lost 2 bases and J lost 15, with 14 bases in between. The CDR3 loop is CASSFYRQIMFF. For the CDR3, the DNA is TGTGCCAGCAGCTTCTACAGACAGATAATGTTTTTT.

The gene calls are TRBV18 and TRBJ1-1, with D unclear. The germline gives CDR1 KGHSH, CDR2 LQKENI. The V end lost 2 bases, the J end lost 4 bases, and 11 bases lay between the germline ends. This CDR3 has 14 residues. The CDR3 DNA reads TGTGCCAGCTCACCAGCCCACAGTGGCACTGAAGCTTTCTTT. Translating gives CASSPAHSGTEAFF.

This chain links TRBV27 with TRBJ1-5; D possibly corresponds to TRBD1 (6 bases). Per the germline V gene, CDR1 is MNHEY and CDR2 is SMNVEV (reference sequence). CDR3 length equals 15 residues. V was pared by 6 bases and J by 1 base, with 13 bases between. The CDR3 here is CASRGWGPSNQPQHF. The CDR3 DNA sequence: TGTGCCAGCAGGGGATGGGGGCCGAGCAATCAGCCCCAGCATTTT.

The chain is built from TRBV6-5 and TRBJ1-5, with TRBD1 matching over 9 bases. V lost 5 bases and J lost 0; bases outside the gene matches: 2. This CDR3 spans 15 amino acids. CDR1 and CDR2 from the germline V gene are MNHEY and SVGAGI. The chain's CDR3 is CASSPGQGSNQPQHF. CDR3 bases: TGTGCCAGCAGTCCGGGACAGGGTAGCAATCAGCCCCAGCATTTT.

The V gene is TRBV7-9, the J gene TRBJ2-2, with 10 bases identical to TRBD2. The CDR3 consists of 15 residues. Germline CDR1 reads SEHNR; CDR2 reads FQNEAQ (reference sequence). The V and J ends lost 5 bases and 6 bases, in that order; junction bases with no gene match: 6. CDR3 bases: TGTGCCAGCAGCCCGGAAGCGGGGGGGGCCGGGGAGCTGTTTTTT. Translating it yields CASSPEAGGAGELFF.

This rearrangement joins TRBV6-1 to TRBJ1-1; D is possibly TRBD1 (6 bases). Between the trimmed V and J ends, which lost 1 base and 3 bases, there was a span of 9 bases. This CDR3 has 14 residues. The germline V gene has CDR1 MNHNS and CDR2 SASEGT. The CDR3, as DNA: TGTGCCAGCAGTGAAGAGGGGGTGTACACTGAAGCTTTCTTT. Encoded protein: CASSEEGVYTEAFF.

The chain has TRBV7-9 and TRBJ2-2, with a possible D match to TRBD1 (6 bases). Deletions cut 4 bases from V and 3 bases from J, with 18 bases between. This CDR3 is built from 17 residues. Looked up from germline, CDR1 is SEHNR and CDR2 is FQNEAQ (reference sequence). The CDR3 loop is CASSSPKQGSHTGELFF. CDR3 sequence (DNA): TGTGCCAGCAGCTCACCTAAGCAGGGGTCGCACACCGGGGAGCTGTTTTTT.

Only a few counts were recorded for this clone. The V and J genes are TRBV15 and TRBJ2-2; TRBD1 matches at 7 bases. CDR1 and CDR2 from the germline V gene are LNHNV and YYDKDF (reference sequence). The junction had 8 bases not matched to a gene; V was cut back by 8 bases and J by 5 bases. The CDR3 is 14 amino acids. In DNA, the CDR3 is TGTGCCACCCGACAGGGAGTATTAACCGGGGAGCTGTTTTTT. It encodes CATRQGVLTGELFF.

This chain uses TRBV5-8 with TRBJ1-5; D is ambiguous. CDR3 length: 13 amino acids. From germline, CDR1 is SGHTS and CDR2 YDEGEE. V was pared by 0 bases and J by 9 bases, with 10 bases between. The CDR3: CASSLVPMGPQHF. DNA for the CDR3: TGTGCCAGCAGCTTGGTCCCAATGGGGCCCCAGCATTTT.

The V call is TRBV19, the J call TRBJ1-2; 9 bases fit TRBD1. The CDR3 sequence is 15 residues long. CDR1 and CDR2 (germline): LNHDA, SQIVND (reference sequence). Trimming took 9 bases from V and 2 from J; bases not matched to a gene: 10. The CDR3 sequence is CASTVGQGRNYGYTF. The CDR3, as DNA: TGTGCCAGCACCGTTGGACAGGGGCGGAACTATGGCTACACCTTC.

The chain carries TRBV9 and TRBJ2-3; 10 positions agree with TRBD2. CDR1 is SGDLS, CDR2 YYNGEE, per germline. The CDR3 length is 13 residues. With V trimmed by 4 bases and J by 14 bases, 10 bases remained unmatched. The CDR3 sequence is CASSPRTSGSMYF. The CDR3 coding sequence is TGTGCCAGCAGCCCCCGGACTAGCGGCAGTATGTATTTT.

The rearrangement joins TRBV4-3 to TRBJ2-1, with TRBD2 matching over 9 bases. Germline trimming cut 0 bases from V and 4 bases from J; bases unmatched to any gene: 4. The CDR3 extends over 16 amino acids. Germline V CDR1 and CDR2: LGHNA, YSLEER. The CDR3 coding sequence is TGCGCCAGCAGCCAAGAATGGCTAGCGGGGTACAATGAGCAGTTCTTC. Its translation: CASSQEWLAGYNEQFF.

The gene calls are TRBV6-5 and TRBJ1-5; D may be TRBD1 (5 bases). The CDR3 has 13 residues. The germline V gene encodes CDR1 MNHEY and CDR2 SVGAGI. The V and J ends lost 6 bases and 4 bases respectively, with 10 bases between them. DNA for the CDR3: TGTGCCAGCAGCCACCGACAGAATCAGCCCCAGCATTTT. Protein product: CASSHRQNQPQHF.

The chain has TRBV5-4 and TRBJ1-3, with a weak D call TRBD1 (6 bases). The V gene lost 2 bases and the J gene lost 5 bases, with 17 bases spanning the gap. This CDR3 spans 16 amino acids. CDR1 is SGHNT and CDR2 is YYREEE in the germline V gene (reference sequence). CDR3 region: CASSFGQPGGRNTIYF. CDR3 in DNA: TGTGCCAGCAGCTTCGGACAGCCAGGAGGCAGAAACACCATATATTTT.

The chain carries TRBV6-5 and TRBJ2-3; 14 bases agree with TRBD2. The CDR3 contains 16 residues. The trim removed 2 bases at V and 3 bases at J, leaving 1 base unmatched. Per the germline V gene, CDR1 is MNHEY and CDR2 is SVGAGI. CDR3: CASSYRLAGGTDTQYF. The CDR3 coding sequence is TGTGCCAGCAGTTACCGACTAGCGGGGGGGACAGATACGCAGTATTTT.

A few counts support this clone. The chain is built from TRBV13 and TRBJ1-5, with unresolved D. V lost 5 bases and J lost 5, with 10 bases in between. The germline CDR1 and CDR2 sequences are PRHDT and FYEKMQ (reference sequence). CDR3 size: 13 residues. CDR3 region: CASSAYGDQPQHF. CDR3 coding DNA: TGTGCCAGCAGCGCCTACGGTGATCAGCCCCAGCATTTT.

The V gene is TRBV6-5, the J gene TRBJ2-2; D remains unclear. The CDR3 sequence is 14 residues long. Between the trimmed V and J ends, which lost 2 bases and 1 base, there was a span of 5 bases. Germline V lookup: CDR1 MNHEY, CDR2 SVGAGI. The CDR3 DNA sequence: TGTGCCAGCAGTTACAGTGAGAACACCGGGGAGCTGTTTTTT. This gives the protein CASSYSENTGELFF.